A selection of T cell receptor beta chains follows, all from one sample in a study of blood T cell repertoires in COVID-19. Method: immunoSEQ multiplex PCR; TCRdb's copy keeps in-frame clones and lacks some. The sample lists about 50,000 clones; 75% to 85% were seen once. Sequencing was done on a sample of peripheral blood. The receptors here all came from a man in his forties or fifties with acute or convalescent COVID-19. CDR3s include the opening cysteine and the closing phenylalanine or tryptophan. D genes are given only for firm matches. Some rows mark clone size as missing; the rest say once, few, many or name a class of expanded clone.

NA	TRBV30	TRBJ2-7	NA	TGTGCCTGGAGAACAAGTGCGGGCCACTACTCCTACGAGCAGTACTTC	CAWRTSAGHYSYEQYF
NA	TRBV27	TRBJ1-1	NA	TGTGCCAGCAGTCGGAAATCAGGGAACACTGAAGCTTTCTTT	CASSRKSGNTEAFF
TRBD2	TRBV10-3	TRBJ2-2	NA	TGTGCCATCAGGCGGGAGGTCACCGGGGAGCTGTTTTTT	CAIRREVTGELFF
TRBD1	TRBV28	TRBJ1-2	once	TGTGCCAGCAGCAAAAACAGGGGGCGAGGCTACACCTTC	CASSKNRGRGYTF
NA	TRBV10-2	TRBJ1-5	NA	TGCGCCAGCAGTGAGTTGGGCCAGGGCGATCAGCCCCAGCATTTT	CASSELGQGDQPQHF
NA	TRBV25-1	TRBJ1-3	NA	TGTGCCAGCAGCTGGGGCCCCGGATCTGGAAACACCATATATTTT	CASSWGPGSGNTIYF
NA	TRBV7-9	TRBJ1-6	NA	TGTGCCAGCAGCTTAATGGGGCAGGGGAATTCACCCCTCCACTTT	CASSLMGQGNSPLHF
NA	TRBV28	TRBJ1-4	NA	TGTGCCAGCAGACATCAGGGTGGGGGGGAAAAACTGTTTTTT	CASRHQGGGEKLFF
NA	TRBV3-1/TRBV3-2	TRBJ1-3	NA	TGTGCCAGCAGCCAAGAAACTACCATATATTTT	CASSQETTIYF
TRBD1	TRBV18	TRBJ1-5	few	TGTGCCAGCTCACGCGACGGTCCAGGGGGACAGCCCCAGCATTTT	CASSRDGPGGQPQHF
NA	TRBV27	TRBJ2-2	NA	TGTGCCAGCAGTTCGGTCAACGCCGGGGAGCTGTTTTTT	CASSSVNAGELFF
TRBD2	TRBV7-8	TRBJ2-7	NA	TGTGCCAGCAGCTTATCCTCGGGGGGGGCGGTGGGCGAGCAGTACTTC	CASSLSSGGAVGEQYF
NA	TRBV5-1	TRBJ1-2	NA	TGCGCCAGCAGCTTGGTTCCAGGGGTTAGCTACACCTTC	CASSLVPGVSYTF
TRBD1	TRBV11-2	TRBJ2-7	NA	TGTGCCAGCAGCTGGCCAGGGGGCGAGCAGTACTTC	CASSWPGGEQYF
NA	TRBV6-6	TRBJ1-5	NA	TGTGCCAGCAGTTCGGCAGCGAATCAGCCCCAGCATTTT	CASSSAANQPQHF
NA	TRBV30	TRBJ1-3	NA	TGTGCCTGGAGTGAAGCAACAGTGTCTGGAAACACCATATATTTT	CAWSEATVSGNTIYF
TRBD1	TRBV27	TRBJ1-2	NA	TGTGCCAGCAGTCCAACCTGGGACAGGGCCCCCACCTTC	CASSPTWDRAPTF
TRBD1	TRBV5-6	TRBJ1-3	NA	TGTGCCAGCAGTTTACAGGGGGCAGGTGGAAACACCATATATTTT	CASSLQGAGGNTIYF
NA	TRBV9	TRBJ1-3	few	TGTGCCAGCAGCGTAGAAGGCAGGGCGGACACCATATATTTT	CASSVEGRADTIYF
NA	TRBV18	TRBJ1-1	NA	TGTGCCAGCTCCCTGTCCCAGAGGGCTGAAGCTTTCTTT	CASSLSQRAEAFF
NA	TRBV15	TRBJ1-2	NA	TGTGCCACCAGCAGAGCTGGGGACATTAACTATGGCTACACCTTC	CATSRAGDINYGYTF
NA	TRBV15	TRBJ2-2	NA	TGTGCCACCAGCACCACTACCTGGGCCGGGGAGCTGTTTTTT	CATSTTTWAGELFF
NA	TRBV5-6	TRBJ2-1	NA	TGTGCCAGCAGCCCCGGAGTCGAAGTGTACAATGAGCAGTTCTTC	CASSPGVEVYNEQFF
TRBD2	TRBV7-9	TRBJ2-1	once	TGTGCCAGCAGCCTAATCGTGAAGCGGGGGGTGAATTATGAGCAGTTCTTC	CASSLIVKRGVNYEQFF
NA	TRBV27	TRBJ2-7	NA	TGTGCCGCCCGGGATCACTCCTACGAGCAGTACTTC	CAARDHSYEQYF
TRBD1	TRBV7-9	TRBJ2-4	NA	TGTGCCAGCAGCTCCGGGACAGGGGCAAACATTCAGTACTTC	CASSSGTGANIQYF
NA	TRBV5-1	TRBJ1-3	NA	TGCGCCAGCAGCTTGGCCAAGGGCGGGGGAAACACCATATATTTT	CASSLAKGGGNTIYF
TRBD1	TRBV2	TRBJ1-4	NA	TGTGCCAGCAGGGACAGGGCAACTGAAAAACTGTTTTTT	CASRDRATEKLFF
NA	TRBV9	TRBJ1-2	NA	TGTGCCAGCAGCGTAGGACAAACAAACTATGGCTACACCTTC	CASSVGQTNYGYTF
NA	TRBV4-2	TRBJ1-4	many	TGTGCCAGCAGCCAAGCGGCGGGGGTCGGAGATGAAAAACTGTTTTTT	CASSQAAGVGDEKLFF
NA	TRBV18	TRBJ2-5	once	TGTGCCAGCTCGTCAGCCGGGTTCCAAGAGACCCAGTACTTC	CASSSAGFQETQYF
NA	TRBV7-9	TRBJ1-3	few	TGTGCCAGCAGCTTAGAGATGGGGGGTCCTGGAAACACCATATATTTT	CASSLEMGGPGNTIYF
NA	TRBV19	TRBJ2-1	NA	TGTGCCAGTATGGCTCTAGCAGATTTTAGCTCCTACAATGAGCAGTTCTTC	CASMALADFSSYNEQFF
NA	TRBV27	TRBJ1-1	NA	TGTGCCAGCAGTTTATTCTACAGGGACCGCTGGGGAGCTTTCTTT	CASSLFYRDRWGAFF
TRBD1	TRBV28	TRBJ1-2	NA	TGTGCCAGCAGAGGGACAGGGAGGGATGGCTACACCTTC	CASRGTGRDGYTF
NA	TRBV5-1	TRBJ1-3	NA	TGCGCCAGCAGCTTGGCGGGACTGGACTTCTCTGGAAACACCATATATTTT	CASSLAGLDFSGNTIYF
NA	TRBV2	TRBJ1-2	few	TGTGCCAGCAGTGGCTCTCGGTCCGTTAATGGCTACACCTTC	CASSGSRSVNGYTF
TRBD1	TRBV28	TRBJ2-2	NA	TGTGCCAGCAGGGCGGGACAGGGGAACACCGGGGAGCTGTTTTTT	CASRAGQGNTGELFF
NA	TRBV6-5	TRBJ2-7	once	TGTGCCAGCAGCCCCGAATTCCGGGTAGCCTACGAGCAGTACTTC	CASSPEFRVAYEQYF
TRBD1	TRBV3-1/TRBV3-2	TRBJ1-2	NA	TGTGCCAGCAGCCAAAGGACAGGGGATCGCTATGGCTACACCTTC	CASSQRTGDRYGYTF
TRBD1	TRBV2	TRBJ1-2	NA	TGTGCCAGAGAAATCCGGGACAGGGCCTATGGCTACACCTTC	CAREIRDRAYGYTF
NA	TRBV6-1	TRBJ1-1	NA	TGTGCCAGCAGTGAATGGAGGGAATCTGAAGCTTTCTTT	CASSEWRESEAFF
NA	TRBV14	TRBJ2-5	NA	TGTGCCAGCTCGAGAGGCGGATCCCAAGAGACCCAGTACTTC	CASSRGGSQETQYF
NA	TRBV19	TRBJ1-2	NA	TGTGCCAGTAGTATAGATCACGGCCCCGCTGGAGGTGGCTACACCTTC	CASSIDHGPAGGGYTF
NA	TRBV3-1/TRBV3-2	TRBJ2-2	NA	TGTGCCAGCAGCCGCAGCGGAGACACCGGGGAGCTGTTTTTT	CASSRSGDTGELFF
TRBD1	TRBV11-2	TRBJ1-6	NA	TGTGCCAGCAGCTTCGGGACAGGGGGCAATTCACCCCTCCACTTT	CASSFGTGGNSPLHF
TRBD1	TRBV6-5	TRBJ1-5	once	TGTGCCAGCAGCACCGGGACAGCTAAGAATCAGCCCCAGCATTTT	CASSTGTAKNQPQHF
TRBD2	TRBV2	TRBJ2-2	NA	TGTGCCAGCAGTCGGTGGGAGGGCACCGGGGAGCTGTTTTTT	CASSRWEGTGELFF